These T cell receptor beta chains were read from a single sample in a study of T cells in Graves' hyperthyroidism and ophthalmopathy. MiXCR, run by TCRdb on the multiplex PCR reads, gives a single entry per CDR3 protein. The sample lists some 440,000 distinct CDR3 sequences, 15% to 19% seen once, with approximately 7.5% in the top ten. The sequenced material came from blood. The receptors originated from a woman aged 18-29 years with Graves' hyperthyroidism. The CDR3 runs from the conserved cysteine through the conserved F or W. Each record gives: CDR3 protein, CDR3 DNA, clone size, J gene, D gene, V gene. D genes are given only for firm matches. Clone sizes are given selectively: once, few, many, or a class where the clone is expanded.

CDR3aa: CAWRPGGASGNTEAFF
CDR3nt: TGTGCCTGGCGCCCAGGGGGCGCTTCGGGGAACACTGAAGCTTTCTTT
abundance: NA
j_gene: TRBJ1-1
d_gene: TRBD1
v_gene: TRBV30

CDR3aa: CASSPPDRAYEQYF
CDR3nt: TGTGCCAGCTCACCCCCGGACAGAGCCTACGAGCAGTACTTC
abundance: many
j_gene: TRBJ2-7
d_gene: NA
v_gene: TRBV18

CDR3aa: CASTSEGAGQHNEQFF
CDR3nt: TGTGCCAGCACCTCCGAGGGTGCGGGACAGCACAATGAGCAGTTCTTC
abundance: NA
j_gene: TRBJ2-1
d_gene: NA
v_gene: TRBV3-1

CDR3aa: CSARDSPGTLKLDEQYF
CDR3nt: TGCAGTGCTAGAGATAGCCCCGGGACGCTGAAATTGGACGAGCAGTACTTC
abundance: many
j_gene: TRBJ2-7
d_gene: NA
v_gene: TRBV20-1

CDR3aa: CASNSGIGTDTQYF
CDR3nt: TGTGCCAGCAATTCCGGAATAGGCACAGATACGCAGTATTTT
abundance: many
j_gene: TRBJ2-3
d_gene: NA
v_gene: TRBV7-9

CDR3aa: CASSLWGSVRQETQYF
CDR3nt: TGTGCCAGCAGCTTATGGGGTAGTGTGAGGCAAGAGACCCAGTACTTC
abundance: many
j_gene: TRBJ2-5
d_gene: NA
v_gene: TRBV7-8

CDR3aa: CTSSDRGGLAGGKQYF
CDR3nt: TGTACCAGCAGTGACCGGGGGGGACTAGCGGGGGGAAAGCAGTATTTT
abundance: NA
j_gene: TRBJ2-3
d_gene: TRBD2
v_gene: TRBV25-1

CDR3aa: CAWGRDRNTEAFF
CDR3nt: TGTGCCTGGGGGCGGGACAGGAACACTGAAGCTTTCTTT
abundance: NA
j_gene: TRBJ1-1
d_gene: TRBD1
v_gene: TRBV30

CDR3aa: CATSDLRAPNTGELFF
CDR3nt: TGTGCCACCAGTGATTTAAGAGCTCCGAACACCGGGGAGCTGTTTTTT
abundance: many
j_gene: TRBJ2-2
d_gene: NA
v_gene: TRBV24-1

CDR3aa: CASSLDTGMDGYTF
CDR3nt: TGCGCCAGCAGCTTGGATACGGGCATGGATGGCTACACCTTC
abundance: many
j_gene: TRBJ1-2
d_gene: NA
v_gene: TRBV5-1

CDR3aa: CASSWYSINYEAFF
CDR3nt: TGCGCCAGCAGCTGGTATAGTATCAACTATGAAGCTTTCTTT
abundance: many
j_gene: TRBJ1-1
d_gene: NA
v_gene: TRBV5-1

CDR3aa: CASSLKGTASTYEQYF
CDR3nt: TGTGCCAGCAGTCTAAAAGGGACTGCATCTACCTACGAGCAGTACTTC
abundance: many
j_gene: TRBJ2-7
d_gene: NA
v_gene: TRBV27

CDR3aa: CASSPLAGPLQETQYF
CDR3nt: TGTGCCAGCTCACCCTTAGCGGGACCACTCCAAGAGACCCAGTACTTC
abundance: NA
j_gene: TRBJ2-5
d_gene: TRBD2
v_gene: TRBV18

CDR3aa: CASREGAGANVLTF
CDR3nt: TGTGCCAGCAGGGAGGGAGCCGGGGCCAACGTCCTGACTTTC
abundance: NA
j_gene: TRBJ2-6
d_gene: NA
v_gene: TRBV27

CDR3aa: CASSLSREGVYGYTF
CDR3nt: TGTGCCAGCAGCTTAAGCAGGGAAGGGGTCTATGGCTACACCTTC
abundance: NA
j_gene: TRBJ1-2
d_gene: NA
v_gene: TRBV11-2

CDR3aa: CASSNGGPNQPQHF
CDR3nt: TGTGCCAGCAGTAACGGGGGGCCCAATCAGCCCCAGCATTTT
abundance: NA
j_gene: TRBJ1-5
d_gene: NA
v_gene: TRBV6-1

CDR3aa: CSARAQGIRNTIYF
CDR3nt: TGCAGTGCTAGAGCTCAGGGAATCCGAAACACCATATATTTT
abundance: NA
j_gene: TRBJ1-3
d_gene: NA
v_gene: TRBV20-1

CDR3aa: CASSRDRPFGNEQFF
CDR3nt: TGTGCCAGCAGTCGCGACAGGCCCTTTGGGAATGAGCAGTTCTTC
abundance: many
j_gene: TRBJ2-1
d_gene: NA
v_gene: TRBV27

CDR3aa: CAISSGFSDTQYF
CDR3nt: TGTGCCATCAGTTCTGGGTTTTCAGATACGCAGTATTTT
abundance: NA
j_gene: TRBJ2-3
d_gene: NA
v_gene: TRBV10-3

CDR3aa: CATPTAGGWDEQFF
CDR3nt: TGTGCCACCCCGACGGCGGGGGGGTGGGATGAGCAGTTCTTC
abundance: many
j_gene: TRBJ2-1
d_gene: TRBD2
v_gene: TRBV2

CDR3aa: CASSLSTGTSADTQYF
CDR3nt: TGTGCCAGCAGTTTATCCACCGGGACTAGCGCAGATACGCAGTATTTT
abundance: many
j_gene: TRBJ2-3
d_gene: TRBD2
v_gene: TRBV6-5

CDR3aa: CASSSLPGWAGDRYNEQFF
CDR3nt: TGTGCCAGCAGCTCCCTCCCCGGCTGGGCGGGAGATCGCTACAATGAGCAGTTCTTC
abundance: NA
j_gene: TRBJ2-1
d_gene: TRBD2
v_gene: TRBV7-6

CDR3aa: CASSLRPGRNEKLFF
CDR3nt: TGTGCCAGCAGCCTCCGACCCGGGAGAAATGAAAAACTGTTTTTT
abundance: NA
j_gene: TRBJ1-4
d_gene: NA
v_gene: TRBV6-1

CDR3aa: CASSQGSAGGQYF
CDR3nt: TGCGCCAGCAGCCAAGGTTCAGCGGGGGGGCAGTATTTT
abundance: few
j_gene: TRBJ2-3
d_gene: TRBD2
v_gene: TRBV4-1

CDR3aa: CATSDPRTGMGYGYTF
CDR3nt: TGTGCCACCAGTGATCCCCGGACAGGGATGGGATATGGCTACACCTTC
abundance: many
j_gene: TRBJ1-2
d_gene: TRBD1
v_gene: TRBV24-1

CDR3aa: CASSLLDQGVKAEAFF
CDR3nt: TGTGCCAGCAGCTTACTGGATCAGGGCGTCAAAGCTGAAGCTTTCTTT
abundance: many
j_gene: TRBJ1-1
d_gene: NA
v_gene: TRBV11-1

CDR3aa: CASSGLRNREYSPYGYTF
CDR3nt: TGTGCCAGCAGCGGTCTAAGGAACAGGGAATACTCGCCCTATGGCTACACCTTC
abundance: NA
j_gene: TRBJ1-2
d_gene: NA
v_gene: TRBV2

CDR3aa: CASSRSSDRGPTGRNEQFF
CDR3nt: TGCGCCAGCAGCCGCTCGTCGGACAGGGGGCCCACGGGGCGAAATGAGCAGTTCTTC
abundance: few
j_gene: TRBJ2-1
d_gene: TRBD1
v_gene: TRBV5-1

CDR3aa: CASSGERVDQETQYF
CDR3nt: TGTGCCAGCAGCGGAGAGAGGGTAGACCAAGAGACCCAGTACTTC
abundance: NA
j_gene: TRBJ2-5
d_gene: NA
v_gene: TRBV6-1

CDR3aa: CSVVRDKAETQYF
CDR3nt: TGCAGCGTTGTAAGGGACAAGGCAGAGACCCAGTACTTC
abundance: many
j_gene: TRBJ2-5
d_gene: NA
v_gene: TRBV29-1

CDR3aa: CATSDLPGVRGYNEQFF
CDR3nt: TGTGCCACCAGTGATTTGCCCGGGGTACGAGGGTACAATGAGCAGTTCTTC
abundance: once
j_gene: TRBJ2-1
d_gene: NA
v_gene: TRBV24-1

CDR3aa: CASSLEEGPTPRGTQYF
CDR3nt: TGTGCCAGCAGCTTGGAGGAAGGCCCGACGCCCCGCGGGACGCAGTATTTT
abundance: many
j_gene: TRBJ2-3
d_gene: NA
v_gene: TRBV5-6

CDR3aa: CASSPREGSLDQPQHF
CDR3nt: TGTGCCAGCAGCCCCAGAGAGGGGAGTTTGGATCAGCCCCAGCATTTT
abundance: NA
j_gene: TRBJ1-5
d_gene: NA
v_gene: TRBV5-5

CDR3aa: CASSYSTGLLSHEQFF
CDR3nt: TGTGCCAGCAGTTACTCGACGGGACTTTTGTCCCATGAGCAGTTCTTC
abundance: NA
j_gene: TRBJ2-1
d_gene: NA
v_gene: TRBV6-5

CDR3aa: CASSLGTGGDIQYF
CDR3nt: TGCGCCAGCAGCTTGGGGACAGGGGGGGACATTCAGTACTTC
abundance: NA
j_gene: TRBJ2-4
d_gene: TRBD1
v_gene: TRBV5-1

CDR3aa: CASGTGVNTGELFF
CDR3nt: TGTGCCTCCGGGACAGGGGTCAACACCGGGGAGCTGTTTTTT
abundance: NA
j_gene: TRBJ2-2
d_gene: TRBD1
v_gene: TRBV10-3

CDR3aa: CASSVGLADTDTQYF
CDR3nt: TGTGCCAGCAGCGTAGGACTAGCGGACACAGATACGCAGTATTTT
abundance: few
j_gene: TRBJ2-3
d_gene: TRBD2
v_gene: TRBV9

CDR3aa: CASSLETTSETSGNEQFF
CDR3nt: TGTGCCAGCAGCTTAGAGACGACTAGCGAAACCTCAGGGAATGAGCAGTTCTTC
abundance: many
j_gene: TRBJ2-1
d_gene: TRBD2
v_gene: TRBV13

CDR3aa: CASSLQSHTGELFF
CDR3nt: TGTGCCAGCAGTTTACAGAGTCACACCGGGGAGCTGTTTTTT
abundance: few
j_gene: TRBJ2-2
d_gene: NA
v_gene: TRBV27

CDR3aa: CSARDDRGGSQPQHF
CDR3nt: TGCAGTGCTAGAGACGACAGGGGTGGCAGTCAGCCCCAGCATTTT
abundance: many
j_gene: TRBJ1-5
d_gene: TRBD1
v_gene: TRBV20-1

CDR3aa: CASSEGQGAGRTNEKLFF
CDR3nt: TGTGCCAGCAGTGAAGGACAGGGGGCGGGAAGGACTAATGAAAAACTGTTTTTT
abundance: NA
j_gene: TRBJ1-4
d_gene: TRBD1
v_gene: TRBV6-1

CDR3aa: CASPDGAAGNTIYF
CDR3nt: TGTGCCAGCCCCGACGGGGCAGCTGGAAACACCATATATTTT
abundance: few
j_gene: TRBJ1-3
d_gene: NA
v_gene: TRBV28

CDR3aa: CSAVSGVYNEQFF
CDR3nt: TGCAGTGCTGTAAGCGGGGTGTACAATGAGCAGTTCTTC
abundance: many
j_gene: TRBJ2-1
d_gene: TRBD2
v_gene: TRBV20-1

CDR3aa: CATSDGGENYGYTF
CDR3nt: TGTGCCACCAGTGACGGAGGGGAAAACTATGGCTACACCTTC
abundance: many
j_gene: TRBJ1-2
d_gene: NA
v_gene: TRBV24-1

CDR3aa: CASSLLSVNEQFF
CDR3nt: TGTGCCAGCAGCTTACTCTCAGTCAATGAGCAGTTCTTC
abundance: NA
j_gene: TRBJ2-1
d_gene: NA
v_gene: TRBV7-2

CDR3aa: CASSESTGILDSPLHF
CDR3nt: TGTGCCAGCAGTGAATCGACGGGCATCCTTGATTCACCCCTCCACTTT
abundance: NA
j_gene: TRBJ1-6
d_gene: NA
v_gene: TRBV6-1

CDR3aa: CASTWGGAGGYTF
CDR3nt: TGTGCCAGCACTTGGGGGGGGGCGGGTGGCTACACCTTC
abundance: NA
j_gene: TRBJ1-2
d_gene: NA
v_gene: TRBV12-3/TRBV12-4

CDR3aa: CATSKNSPLHF
CDR3nt: TGTGCCACCAGCAAAAATTCACCCCTCCACTTT
abundance: NA
j_gene: TRBJ1-6
d_gene: NA
v_gene: TRBV15

CDR3aa: CASSLGGGDYSTDTQYF
CDR3nt: TGTGCCAGCAGCTTGGGGGGGGGGGACTATAGCACAGATACGCAGTATTTT
abundance: NA
j_gene: TRBJ2-3
d_gene: TRBD2
v_gene: TRBV11-2

CDR3aa: CASTLRHCNEQFF
CDR3nt: TGTGCCAGCACCCTCCGGCACTGCAATGAGCAGTTCTTC
abundance: many
j_gene: TRBJ2-1
d_gene: NA
v_gene: TRBV12-3/TRBV12-4

CDR3aa: CASSLGQGGPQHF
CDR3nt: TGTGCCAGCAGCTTAGGACAGGGCGGGCCCCAGCATTTT
abundance: few
j_gene: TRBJ1-5
d_gene: TRBD1
v_gene: TRBV7-9

CDR3aa: CASIPDGGYEKLFF
CDR3nt: TGTGCCAGCATTCCGGACGGGGGTTATGAAAAACTGTTTTTT
abundance: many
j_gene: TRBJ1-4
d_gene: NA
v_gene: TRBV6-1

CDR3aa: CASSLIGSSFREQYF
CDR3nt: TGTGCCAGCAGCTTAATCGGGAGTAGCTTCCGCGAGCAGTACTTC
abundance: many
j_gene: TRBJ2-7
d_gene: NA
v_gene: TRBV7-9